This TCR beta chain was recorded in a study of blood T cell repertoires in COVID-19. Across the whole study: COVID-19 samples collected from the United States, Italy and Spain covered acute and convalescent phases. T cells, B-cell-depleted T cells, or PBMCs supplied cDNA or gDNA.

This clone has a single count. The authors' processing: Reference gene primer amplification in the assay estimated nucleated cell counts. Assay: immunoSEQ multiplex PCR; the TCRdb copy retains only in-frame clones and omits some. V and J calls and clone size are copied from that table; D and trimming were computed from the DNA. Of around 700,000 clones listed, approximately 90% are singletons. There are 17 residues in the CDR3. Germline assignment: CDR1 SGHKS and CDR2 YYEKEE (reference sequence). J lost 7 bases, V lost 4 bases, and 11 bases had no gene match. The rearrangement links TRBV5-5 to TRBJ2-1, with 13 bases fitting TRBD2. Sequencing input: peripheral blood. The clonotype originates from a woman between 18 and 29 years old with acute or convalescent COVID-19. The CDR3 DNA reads TGTGCCAGCAGCCAAGTAACCGGGACTAGCGGGGTAAATGAGCAGTTCTTC. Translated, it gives CASSQVTGTSGVNEQFF. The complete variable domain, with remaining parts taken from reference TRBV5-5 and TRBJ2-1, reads DAGVTQSPTHLIKTRGQQVTLRCSPISGHKSVSWYQQVLGQGPQFIFQYYEKEERGRGNFPDRFSARQFPNYSSELNVNALLLGDSALYLCASSQVTGTSGVNEQFFGPGTRLTVL.